This TCR beta chain was profiled in a study of CD8 T cells in Susac syndrome. Overall study results and limits: As the study acknowledged, the number of individuals who were part of its TCR sequencing and HLA analysis was relatively small.

As to this clonotype: Its antigen is not identified.

The RNA input was about 0.45 to 1 ug, and it was reverse transcribed with random hexamers. immunoSEQ multiplex PCR amplified TCR beta CDR3 across 54 Vbeta, 13 Jbeta. TCRdb fed the immunoSEQ multiplex PCR reads into MiXCR, producing one record per CDR3 protein. This sample has some 180,000 distinct CDR3 sequences, with 85% to 95% found just once. Healthy donors served as the controls. They were matched for age and sex. Negative isolation yielded the CD8+ and CD4+ T cells, while FACS enriched the TEMRA cells. The TCR was taken from a human donor in good health. Sequenced sample: CD4+ T cells from PBMCs.

The CDR3 sequence: CSAPPPRAGDGYTF. CDR3 DNA: TGCAGTGCTCCCCCGCCCAGGGCAGGAGATGGCTACACCTTC. The chain uses TRBV20-1 and TRBJ1-2; a weak D match, TRBD1 (5 bases). With 5 bases removed from V and 6 bases from J, the gap between germline ends came to 19 bases. The germline gives CDR1 DFQATT, CDR2 SNEGSKA (reference sequence). This CDR3 comprises 14 residues.